This T cell receptor beta chain derives from a study of blood T cell repertoires in COVID-19 (dated by TCRdb to 2018 to 2020). Regarding the research as a whole: The collaborator samples originated in the United States, Italy and Spain and spanned the acute and convalescent phases of COVID-19. Sample metadata almost always included a de-identified subject ID, COVID-19 status, age in years and sex. Deeply sampled blood TCRbeta repertoires from subjects exposed to, actively infected with, or recovered from COVID-19 were included in the dataset. Where available, HLA class I and class II types were obtained from metadata supplied by the sample provider rather than from assay-based typing. The material from the prospective study consisted of cDNA or gDNA derived from T cells, B-cell-depleted T cells, or PBMCs. The samples were drawn from two sources: the first 160 participants of the ongoing ImmuneRACE study, and over 1,000 subjects contributed by 6 global collaborators. A freely available public database, intended as a resource for researchers studying the immune response to SARS-CoV-2, is where the repertoires were released.

At one collaborating source in Seattle, patients were enrolled during active infection and were followed longitudinally through the course of disease. Whole blood was collected in K2EDTA tubes by collaborating institutions according to the institutions' own protocols. For TCRbeta analysis, collaborators shipped samples in one of three forms: frozen whole blood, isolated PBMCs, or DNA extracted from either of those sample types. Note on this clone: There is no known antigen for this receptor. The input lacks base qualities; no much larger clone sits a single base away.

Germline trimming: 6 bases from V, 13 bases from J; junction bases outside gene matches: 9. There are 12 amino acids in the CDR3, from cysteine to phenylalanine inclusive. Only the CDR3 part of the read is kept: 36 bases, read in frame from the first base. As encoded in the germline V gene, CDR1 is KGHSH while CDR2 is LQKENI. Broad study findings and their caveats: The amount of clinical and demographic metadata varied by source and participant and was provided uncurated.

TCRbeta CDR3 regions were amplified from genomic DNA by means of the immunoSEQ Assay, a bias-controlled multiplex PCR. Turning to the authors' computational methods: Nucleated cell counts per sample were estimated from amplification of reference gene primers within the assay. To quantify the absolute abundance of each unique TCRbeta CDR3 rearrangement, sequence reads were collapsed and filtered. For each sample, productive Simpson clonality was calculated as the square root of Simpson's diversity index over productive rearrangements. TCRdb limited this immuneACCESS table to in-frame rearrangements with V and J called. A share of clones is missing; checked studies link under half to unresolved V genes, and the rest is unexplained. For V, J and clone size, that table is used; D and trimming come from the DNA. This sample holds roughly 330,000 clones; around 90% were observed only once. Around 9.9% of the sample belongs to the ten largest clones.

This TCR came from a man aged 30-40 years with COVID-19, enrolled during active disease. The rearrangement joined TRBV18 to TRBJ2-3, and TRBD1 matches 8 of the central bases. The source material was peripheral blood. The CDR3 corresponds to CASSHGQGEEYF. The DNA sequence is given as TGTGCCAGCTCCCACGGACAGGGCGAAGAGTATTTT.